Sequencing of this T cell receptor beta chain was carried out in a study of shared clonotypes between healthy human individuals. The study's findings and limits: Richness estimates generally favored naive over memory subsets. Non-shared clonotypes showed lower generation probabilities than clonotypes common to all four donors.

Donors comprised healthy HIV-negative adults lacking recent acute infections or vaccinations. Several immunoSEQ plates received, in even portions, the genomic DNA of each subset. Only in-frame clones appear in the TCRdb table, and some are missing; sequencing was by immunoSEQ multiplex PCR. The table includes about 1.5 million clones, over 95% detected once. Trimming took 4 bases from V and 0 from J, leaving 20 bases between them. The CDR3 runs 17 residues. Germline V gene data show CDR1 as SGHDT and CDR2 as YYEEEE. Concerning this clone itself: Its matching antigen is unknown.

This TCR came from a young man in good health. Material: naive CD4+ T cells sorted from blood. Subset specified: CD45RA+ positively selected. The V gene is TRBV5-6, the J gene TRBJ2-7; either TRBD1 or TRBD2 may supply D (5 bases each). The CDR3 DNA sequence: TGTGCCAGCAGCCCACGGGGCTTGGGCAGGACCTCCTACGAGCAGTACTTC. This sequence encodes CASSPRGLGRTSYEQYF.